The 24 T cell receptor beta chains below were found in one sample sequenced in a study of blood T cell repertoires in COVID-19. Clones were read by immunoSEQ multiplex PCR, and TCRdb kept only the in-frame ones, dropping some. The data show some 150,000 clones, 88% seen once. Sequencing used peripheral blood. The receptor set was obtained from a woman aged 60 to 75 with acute or convalescent COVID-19.

The chain employs TRBV18 and TRBJ1-2, with TRBD1 as a possible D gene (6 bases). The V end lost 0 bases, the J end lost 8 bases, and 10 bases lay between the germline ends. Looked up from germline, CDR1 is KGHSH and CDR2 is LQKENI. This CDR3 spans 13 amino acids. CDR3 in amino acids: CASSPPNRVGYTF. CDR3 nucleotide sequence: TGTGCCAGCTCACCACCCAACAGGGTGGGCTACACCTTC. Full variable domain (outside the CDR3, taken from reference TRBV18 and TRBJ1-2): NAGVMQNPRHLVRRRGQEARLRCSPMKGHSHVYWYRQLPEEGLKFMVYLQKENIIDESGMPKERFSAEFPKEGPSILRIQQVVRGDSAAYFCASSPPNRVGYTFGSGTRLTVV.

This chain connects TRBV12-3 or TRBV12-4 to TRBJ1-2; weak D call: TRBD1 (6 bases). This CDR3 region has 13 residues. The ends were cut back, 7 bases at V and 4 bases at J, with 13 bases in the middle. The CDR3 DNA sequence: TGTGCCAGCACCCAAGGACAGCGCTATGGCTACACCTTC. Translating gives CASTQGQRYGYTF.

V gene TRBV12-3 or TRBV12-4 combines with J gene TRBJ1-1, with D unclear. This CDR3 region has 13 residues. The V end was cut by 3 bases, the J end by 1 base, with 6 bases between. Written as DNA, the CDR3 is TGTGCCAGCAGTTTCTTCAGGAACACTGAAGCTTTCTTT. It is translated as CASSFFRNTEAFF.

CDR3 region: CASSGWETGKGDTQYF. The CDR3, as DNA: TGTGCCAGCAGCGGATGGGAAACAGGGAAAGGGGATACGCAGTATTTT. V and J are TRBV9 and TRBJ2-3; weak D call: TRBD1 (6 bases). The V and J ends lost 3 bases and 6 bases respectively, with 20 bases between them. This CDR3 has 16 residues. From germline, CDR1 is SGDLS and CDR2 YYNGEE.

V is TRBV6-5 and J is TRBJ1-4; D gene unclear. Germline V CDR1 and CDR2: MNHEY, SVGAGI. V dropped 8 bases and J dropped 8 bases, with 18 bases sitting between them. The CDR3 runs 14 residues. CDR3 sequence: CASGDWGVGEKLFF. The DNA for the CDR3 is TGTGCCAGCGGGGATTGGGGAGTCGGCGAAAAACTGTTTTTT.

The chain is built from TRBV28 and TRBJ1-3, with D perhaps TRBD1 (5 bases). V was trimmed by 3 bases and J by 0 bases, leaving 12 bases between them. The CDR3 is 16 amino acids. Germline-derived CDR1 and CDR2 are MDHEN and SYDVKM. The CDR3 DNA follows: TGTGCCAGCAGTTTTCCCAGGGCTTACTCTGGAAACACCATATATTTT. Its protein product is CASSFPRAYSGNTIYF.

This sequence joins TRBV7-3 and TRBJ2-3; 7 bases are a match to TRBD1. The V gene's germline CDR1 is SGHTA and CDR2 FQGTGA. CDR3 length: 17 residues. The J segment lost 9 bases and the V segment lost 2 bases, leaving 17 bases of the junction unmatched. CDR3 loop: CASSLGLAGESQGTQYF. DNA for the CDR3: TGTGCCAGCAGCTTAGGTCTAGCCGGGGAATCACAGGGGACGCAGTATTTT.

This clone occurred a few times. J is TRBJ1-2 and V is TRBV6-4; D unresolved. Per germline, CDR1 MRHNA and CDR2 SNTAGT. V was trimmed by 3 bases and J by 4 bases, leaving 12 bases between them. The CDR3 has 14 residues. CDR3: CASSEEASSYGYTF. The CDR3 bases are TGTGCCAGCAGTGAAGAAGCAAGTAGCTATGGCTACACCTTC.

This clone was found a few times. This chain links TRBV15 with TRBJ1-2, with TRBD1 identical over 10 bases. The germline CDR1 and CDR2 sequences are LNHNV and YYDKDF (reference sequence). Trimming at V came to 5 bases and at J to 7 bases, leaving 4 bases not matched to a gene. This CDR3 region has 13 residues. The CDR3 protein is CATSPGQGFGYTF. Here the CDR3 DNA reads TGTGCCACCAGCCCGGGACAGGGGTTTGGCTACACCTTC.

The genes are TRBV5-1 and TRBJ2-7, with 8 bases matching TRBD1. This CDR3 has 17 residues. V was clipped by 1 base and J by 4 bases; unmatched bases: 13. The V gene's germline CDR1 is SGHRS and CDR2 YFSETQ. The CDR3 spells CASSLRTGRMGPYEQYF. CDR3 nucleotides: TGCGCCAGCAGCTTGAGGACAGGGCGGATGGGTCCATACGAGCAGTACTTC. Looking up the rest from reference TRBV5-1 and TRBJ2-7 gives the full variable domain: KAGVTQTPRYLIKTRGQQVTLSCSPISGHRSVSWYQQTPGQGLQFLFEYFSETQRNKGNFPGRFSGRQFSNSRSEMNVSTLELGDSALYLCASSLRTGRMGPYEQYFGPGTRLTVT.

The chain carries TRBV21-1 and TRBJ2-2; the table's D call TRBD1 went unverified against the DNA. TRBV21-1 is flagged as a pseudogene. CDR3 size: 17 residues. The chain's CDR3 is CASSKAQGFIVSGELFF. The CDR3 DNA reads as TGTGCCAGCAGCAAAGCTCAGGGTTTCATAGTTTCCGGGGAGCTGTTTTTT.

The chain joins TRBV25-1 to TRBJ1-1; 7 bases agree with TRBD1. The ends lost 8 bases at V and 1 base at J; junction bases unmatched: 4. CDR3 length: 13 amino acids. Germline CDR1 MGHDK, CDR2 SYGVNS. The CDR3 DNA sequence: TGTGCCAGCGGGACAGACCAGAACACTGAAGCTTTCTTT. This encodes CASGTDQNTEAFF.

This clone was counted between two and nine times. The chain links TRBV6-5 to TRBJ1-5, with 7 bases lining up with TRBD1. There are 15 residues in the CDR3. V lost 0 bases and J lost 7; bases outside the gene matches: 6. Germline-derived CDR1 and CDR2 are MNHEY and SVGAGI. CDR3 coding DNA: TGTGCCAGCAGTTACTCGAGGGCAGGGGGACAGCCCCAGCATTTT. Its protein is CASSYSRAGGQPQHF.

The chain has TRBV14 and TRBJ1-2; D is unresolved. Germline V CDR1 and CDR2: SGHDN, FVKESK. The CDR3 consists of 16 residues. V lost 4 bases and J 2 bases, leaving 17 bases between the germline ends. The CDR3 protein is CASSLDGLGGNYGYTF. CDR3 bases: TGTGCCAGCAGCCTGGACGGACTTGGCGGAAACTATGGCTACACCTTC.

The rearrangement uses TRBV27 and TRBJ1-2, with D perhaps matching TRBD1 (5 bases). The germline V and J ends were trimmed by 3 bases and 7 bases, with 18 bases remaining between them. Looked up from germline, CDR1 is MNHEY and CDR2 is SMNVEV (reference sequence). The CDR3 spans 15 residues. The CDR3 coding sequence is TGTGCCAGCAGTTTTGGCCGGGGCGGGACGGGTGGCTACACCTTC. As protein: CASSFGRGGTGGYTF.

This sequence joins TRBV7-8 and TRBJ2-7, with TRBD1 matching 7 bases. This CDR3 spans 15 amino acids. Per the germline V gene, CDR1 is SGHVS and CDR2 is FQNEAQ. With 10 bases clipped from V and 3 bases from J, the junction kept 15 bases outside the gene matches. Here the CDR3 DNA reads TGTGCCACCCAATCCGGGGACAGAGAATACTACGAGCAGTACTTC. As protein: CATQSGDREYYEQYF.

The rearrangement joins TRBV12-3 or TRBV12-4 to TRBJ2-2; the D is unclear. The CDR3 has 13 amino acids. V lost 5 bases to trimming and J lost 1 base, with 5 bases between them. The DNA for the CDR3 is TGTGCCAGCAGTAGAGGGAACACCGGGGAGCTGTTTTTT. Its protein product is CASSRGNTGELFF.

The genes are TRBV7-9 and TRBJ2-3; D call uncertain. Germline assignment: CDR1 SEHNR and CDR2 FQNEAQ (reference sequence). This CDR3 is 13 amino acids long. V was trimmed by 4 bases and J by 0 bases, leaving 5 bases between them. As DNA, the CDR3 is TGTGCCAGCAGCTCCCTTAGCACAGATACGCAGTATTTT. Its protein product is CASSSLSTDTQYF. The complete variable domain, with remaining parts taken from reference TRBV7-9 and TRBJ2-3, reads DTGVSQNPRHKITKRGQNVTFRCDPISEHNRLYWYRQTLGQGPEFLTYFQNEAQLEKSRLLSDRFSAERPKGSFSTLEIQRTEQGDSAMYLCASSSLSTDTQYFGPGTRLTVL.

The genes are TRBV10-3 and TRBJ2-1, with 7 bases that match TRBD1. The V gene end was trimmed by 0 bases and the J gene end by 5 bases; junction bases not matched to a gene: 7. The CDR3 loop spans 16 amino acids. Germline V gene sequence: CDR1 ENHRY, CDR2 SYGVKD. CDR3 protein: CAISESRQGSNNEQFF. The CDR3 bases are TGTGCCATCAGTGAGTCGAGACAGGGTTCTAACAATGAGCAGTTCTTC.

The chain uses TRBV19 and TRBJ2-7, with a possible D match to TRBD1 (6 bases). The CDR3 loop spans 15 amino acids. The germline V and J ends were trimmed by 4 bases and 4 bases, with 17 bases remaining between them. CDR1 is LNHDA and CDR2 is SQIVND in the germline V gene (reference sequence). The CDR3 DNA reads TGTGCCAGTAGTAGCCCCCCCGGGACAAAGTACGAGCAGTACTTC. It codes for CASSSPPGTKYEQYF.

The chain links TRBV19 to TRBJ1-5, with D tentatively TRBD1 (5 bases). CDR1 is LNHDA and CDR2 is SQIVND in the germline V gene (reference sequence). Trimming took 3 bases from V and 6 from J, leaving 9 bases between them. The CDR3 loop spans 13 amino acids. CDR3 amino acids: CASSIGRVQPQHF. The DNA for the CDR3 is TGTGCCAGTAGTATTGGCAGGGTTCAGCCCCAGCATTTT.

This rearrangement joins TRBV7-8 to TRBJ1-3; TRBD1 is a possible D gene (5 bases). V was pared by 6 bases and J by 2 bases, with 14 bases between. This CDR3 region has 15 residues. Germline CDR1 SGHVS, CDR2 FQNEAQ. CDR3 coding DNA: TGTGCCAGCAGTCCCTGGCAGGGTGCTGGAAACACCATATATTTT. Protein sequence: CASSPWQGAGNTIYF.

V and J are TRBV9 and TRBJ1-6, with TRBD1 identical over 7 bases. The CDR3 spans 15 residues. Per the germline V gene, CDR1 is SGDLS and CDR2 is YYNGEE. With V trimmed by 4 bases and J by 3 bases, 4 bases remained unmatched. For the CDR3, the DNA is TGTGCCAGCAGCCGGACAGGAAACTATAATTCACCCCTCCACTTT. Translation gives CASSRTGNYNSPLHF.

This sequence joins TRBV13 and TRBJ2-3; TRBD2 aligns across 7 bases. V shed 5 bases, J shed 5 bases, and the junction held 13 bases outside the gene matches. The V gene's germline CDR1 is PRHDT and CDR2 FYEKMQ (reference sequence). CDR3 length: 16 amino acids. CDR3: CASSHWRSGEGDTQYF. In DNA form, the CDR3 reads TGTGCCAGCAGCCACTGGAGGAGCGGGGAGGGAGATACGCAGTATTTT. The full variable domain, in which reference TRBV13 and TRBJ2-3 provide the parts outside the CDR3, is AAGVIQSPRHLIKEKRETATLKCYPIPRHDTVYWYQQGPGQDPQFLISFYEKMQSDKGSIPDRFSAQQFSDYHSELNMSSLELGDSALYFCASSHWRSGEGDTQYFGPGTRLTVL.